This T cell receptor beta chain is from a study of blood T cell repertoires in COVID-19. Overall study context: The cDNA or gDNA used as material had been derived from T cells, B-cell-depleted T cells, or PBMCs.

In the authors' methods: Quantification of nucleated cells was approximated via reference gene primer amplification. Generated by immunoSEQ multiplex PCR, the TCRdb table keeps only in-frame clones and is missing some. V and J calls and clone size are as listed in that table; D and trimming were resolved from the DNA. The table includes 360,000 or so clones, roughly four fifths detected once. As to this clone: The junction departs from germline at one end; a sequencing error may be responsible.

Participants had their cohort set by participant-reported clinical history. What the recovered Cohort 3 donors had was two negative PCRs, clearance, or symptom resolution. The CDR3 consists of 12 residues. The V gene's germline CDR1 is SNHLY and CDR2 FYNNEI. The chain links TRBV2 to TRBJ1-2, with 7 bases aligning to TRBD1. The clonotype comes from a woman aged 45 to 65 who had recovered from COVID-19. Sequences were obtained from PBMCs or T cells enriched from blood (not recorded which). DNA of the CDR3: TGTGCCAGCAGCTCGACAGGGTACGGTGGGGCCTTC. Translating gives CASSSTGYGGAF.